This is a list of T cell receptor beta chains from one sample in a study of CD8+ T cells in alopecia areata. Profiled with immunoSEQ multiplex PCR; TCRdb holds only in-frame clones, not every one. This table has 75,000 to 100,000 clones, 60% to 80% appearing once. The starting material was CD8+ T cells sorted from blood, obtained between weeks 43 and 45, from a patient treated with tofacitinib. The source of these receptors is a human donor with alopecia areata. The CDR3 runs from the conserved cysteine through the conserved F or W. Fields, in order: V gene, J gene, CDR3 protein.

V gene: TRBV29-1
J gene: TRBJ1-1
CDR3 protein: CSVDGNTEAFF

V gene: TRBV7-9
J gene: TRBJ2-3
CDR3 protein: CASSYRGDTQYF

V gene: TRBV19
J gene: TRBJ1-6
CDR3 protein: CASSPGTGGGLHF

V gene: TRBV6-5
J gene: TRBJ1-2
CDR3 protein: CASRYQGAEGYTF

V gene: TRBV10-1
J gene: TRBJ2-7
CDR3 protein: CASSEYRDSPGEQYF

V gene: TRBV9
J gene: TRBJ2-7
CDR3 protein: CASSPEDRDEQYF

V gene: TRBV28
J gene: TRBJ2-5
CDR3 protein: CASSFSGYQETQYF

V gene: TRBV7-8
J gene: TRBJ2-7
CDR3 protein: CASSFPRLPNSYEQYF

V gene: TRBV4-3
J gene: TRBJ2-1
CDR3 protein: CASSQATTGNNEQFF

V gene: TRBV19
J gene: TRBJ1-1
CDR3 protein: CASSIGQGMNTEAFF

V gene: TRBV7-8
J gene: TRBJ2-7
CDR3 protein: CASSLRLAGGSYSYEQYF

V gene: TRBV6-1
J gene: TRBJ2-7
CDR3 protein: CASSEWRVYEQYF

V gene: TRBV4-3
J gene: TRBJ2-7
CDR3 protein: CASSQGISNSYEQYF

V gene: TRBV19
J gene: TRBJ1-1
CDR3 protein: CASSTFRRQGTTNTEAFF

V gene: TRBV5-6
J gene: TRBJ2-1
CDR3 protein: CASSLINEQFF

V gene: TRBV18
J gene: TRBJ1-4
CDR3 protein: CASSHAENEKLFF

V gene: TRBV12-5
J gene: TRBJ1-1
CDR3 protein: CASGPDLNTEAFF

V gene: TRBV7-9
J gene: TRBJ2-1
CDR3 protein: CASTTGGNYNEQFF

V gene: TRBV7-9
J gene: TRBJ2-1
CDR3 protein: CASSPLAEEWNEQFF

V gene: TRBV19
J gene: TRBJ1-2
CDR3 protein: CASGRDRTGGTGNYGYTF

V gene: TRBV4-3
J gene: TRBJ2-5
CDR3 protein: CASSQEIGDPFQETQYF

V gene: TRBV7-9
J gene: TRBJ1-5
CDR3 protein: CASSLPGQQPQHF

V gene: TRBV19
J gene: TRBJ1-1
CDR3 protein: CATAGPVGAEAFF

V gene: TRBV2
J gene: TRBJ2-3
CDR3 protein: CASNTGGVSDTQYF

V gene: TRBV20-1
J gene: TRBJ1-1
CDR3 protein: CSASHTEAFF

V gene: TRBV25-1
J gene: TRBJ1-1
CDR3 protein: CASREDGGVTEAFF

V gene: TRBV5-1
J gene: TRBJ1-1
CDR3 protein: CASSFGQENTEAFF

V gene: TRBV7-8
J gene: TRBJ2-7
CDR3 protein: CASSPSLGTYSYEQYF

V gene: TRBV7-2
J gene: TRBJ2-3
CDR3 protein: CASSPRDNPTDTQYF

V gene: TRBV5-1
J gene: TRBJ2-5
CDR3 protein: CASSLEAGGETQYF

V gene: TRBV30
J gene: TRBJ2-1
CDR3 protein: CAWIEQGNEQFF

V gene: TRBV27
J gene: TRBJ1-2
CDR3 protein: CASRDSGGVDGYTF

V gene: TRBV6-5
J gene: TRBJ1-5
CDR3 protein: CASYPGLGQPQHF

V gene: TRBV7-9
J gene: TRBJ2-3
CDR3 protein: CASSETSGASTDTQYF

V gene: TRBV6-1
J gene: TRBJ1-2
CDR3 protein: CASSQTAWDGYTF

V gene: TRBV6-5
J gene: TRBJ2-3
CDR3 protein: CASSQISTDTQYF

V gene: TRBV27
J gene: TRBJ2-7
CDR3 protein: CASSSPGTGGIYEQYF

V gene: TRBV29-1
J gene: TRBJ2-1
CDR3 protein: CSVDSGGLDEQFF

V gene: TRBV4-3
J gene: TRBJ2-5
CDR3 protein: CASSQDRRETQYF

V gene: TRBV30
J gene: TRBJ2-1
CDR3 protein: CAWRGWPSYNEQFF

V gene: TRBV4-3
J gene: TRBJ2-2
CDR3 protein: CASSQDLDSRFGTGELFF

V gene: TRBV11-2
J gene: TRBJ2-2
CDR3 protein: CASSLGGTGELFF

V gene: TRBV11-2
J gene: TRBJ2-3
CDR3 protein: CASSPGPRSTDTQYF

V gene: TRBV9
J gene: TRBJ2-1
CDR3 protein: CASSVVEGSPYNEQFF

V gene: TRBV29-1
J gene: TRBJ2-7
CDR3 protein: CSVEEETGSYEQYF

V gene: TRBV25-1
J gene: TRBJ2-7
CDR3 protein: CASSDSIKTQYF

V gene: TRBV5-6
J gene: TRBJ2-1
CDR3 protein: CASSFLTSGGNNNEQFF

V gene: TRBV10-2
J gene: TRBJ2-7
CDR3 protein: CASSLKRNYEQYF

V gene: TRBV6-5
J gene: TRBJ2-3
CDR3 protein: CASSYSGTDTQYF

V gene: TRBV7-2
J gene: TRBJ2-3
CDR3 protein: CASSFLASGGEDTQYF

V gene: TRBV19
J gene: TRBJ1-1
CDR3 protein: CASSSSPNTEAFF

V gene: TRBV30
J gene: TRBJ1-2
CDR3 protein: CAWRTRNLNYGYTF